This T cell receptor (beta chain) originates from a study of early T cells in non-severe SARS-CoV-2 infection (dated by TCRdb to the early 2020s). Background for the entire study: TCR sequencing used bulk RNA from unsorted whole blood, so alpha and beta chains could not be paired. Here is what the overall study found, with its caveats: VDJdb matching was skewed toward anti-spike CD8 responses, so virus-specific expansions were likely underestimated and private and CD4 specificities were missed.

This clonotype occurred a few times. There is no known antigen for this receptor. No quality values exist for individual bases; no much larger clone is one base distant. A case-control design nested within a healthcare worker cohort in London, UK, was used, with weekly nasopharyngeal swab PCR tests and blood sampling performed. Between 23 and 31 March 2020, the week of the UK lockdown, healthcare workers were enrolled and then followed up weekly for as long as 16 weeks. The method was 5' RACE. Data came from a NextSeq 500. To correct for sequencing error and PCR bias, the TCR library protocol tagged individual cDNA molecules with unique molecular identifiers. Both TCR alpha and beta chains were sequenced, and tight co-correlation was observed between alpha and beta sequence abundances in each sample. The study's processing was this. V gene, J gene and CDR3 annotation of TCR sequences was performed with Decombinator V4. Expanded TCRs were defined as changing significantly between any two time points under a Poisson model with p below 0.0001. TCR abundances were normalised to the total number of TCRs sequenced per sample and expressed as counts per million. VDJdb, accessed on 1 November 2021, was searched for TCRs annotated for CMV, EBV and SARS-CoV-2, and TCRs annotated for more than one antigen were excluded. The raw public reads went through TCRdb reprocessing: fastp at Q25, MiXCR clone calling, in-frame beta chains kept. A single entry per CDR3 protein holds the most common genes and DNA from its merged rows. These V and J calls derive from TCRdb rather than the authors' analysis. The sample includes just under 65,000 distinct CDR3 sequences, with 7% to 10% observed a single time. In total, the top ten clones hold 13% of the sample.

The receptor was derived from an adult who was a healthcare worker with PCR-confirmed SARS-CoV-2 infection or an uninfected control (not recorded which). The material was whole blood, obtained at baseline.

The nucleotide sequence reads TGTGCCAGCAGTGAAGTTTTTTGGGAAAAGCAGTTCTTC. This translates into CASSEVFWEKQFF. The V gene is TRBV25-1 and the J gene is TRBJ2-1; the D gene remains uncertain. The CDR3, from cysteine to phenylalanine, totals 13 residues. Only the CDR3 part of the read is kept: 39 bases, read in frame from the first base. The junction shows trimming of 2 bases on V and 11 bases on J, plus 13 bases between the germline ends. Looking up the germline V gene yields CDR1 MGHDK and CDR2 SYGVNS.